This T cell receptor beta chain is drawn from a study of shared clonotypes between healthy human individuals. V was trimmed by 2 bases and J by 2 bases, leaving 4 bases between them. The length of the CDR3 is 13 residues. CDR1 MRHNA and CDR2 SNTAGT come from the germline V gene. Only a few counts were recorded for this clone. Profiled with immunoSEQ multiplex PCR; TCRdb holds only in-frame clones, not every one. The sample yields under 120,000 clones, approximately 65% seen once. This receptor was identified in a woman aged 25 to 45 in good health. The V call is TRBV6-4, the J call TRBJ1-5; D unclear. What was sequenced was memory CD8+ T cells sorted from blood. The subset was: CD45RO+ cells pooled with CCR7-negative TemRA cells. The CDR3 here is CASSDRGNQPQHF. In DNA form, the CDR3 reads TGTGCCAGCAGTGACAGGGGCAATCAGCCCCAGCATTTT.